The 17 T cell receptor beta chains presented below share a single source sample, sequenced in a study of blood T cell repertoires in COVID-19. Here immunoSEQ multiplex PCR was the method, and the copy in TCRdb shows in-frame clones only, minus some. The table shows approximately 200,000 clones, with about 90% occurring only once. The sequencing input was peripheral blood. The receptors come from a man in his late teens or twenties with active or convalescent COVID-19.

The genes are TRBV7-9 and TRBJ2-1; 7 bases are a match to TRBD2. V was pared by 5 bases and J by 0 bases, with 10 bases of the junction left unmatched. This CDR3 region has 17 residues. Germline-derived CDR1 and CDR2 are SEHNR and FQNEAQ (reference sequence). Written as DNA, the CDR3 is TGTGCCAGCAGCAATTTCCTAGCGGAGAGCTCCTACAATGAGCAGTTCTTC. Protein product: CASSNFLAESSYNEQFF.

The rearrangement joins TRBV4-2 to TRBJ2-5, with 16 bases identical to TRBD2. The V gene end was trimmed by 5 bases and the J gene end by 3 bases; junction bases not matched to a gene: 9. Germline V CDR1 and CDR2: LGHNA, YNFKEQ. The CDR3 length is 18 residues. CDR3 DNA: TGTGCCAGCAGCTCCCCGGGACTAGCGGGAGGGCCGGAAGAGACCCAGTACTTC. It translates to CASSSPGLAGGPEETQYF.

The CDR3 is CASSLFRMDRRNTGELFF. As DNA, the CDR3 is TGTGCCAGCAGCTTATTTCGGATGGACAGGAGAAACACCGGGGAGCTGTTTTTT. V is TRBV7-3 and J is TRBJ2-2, with 7 bases that match TRBD1. The CDR3 is 18 amino acids. Germline CDR1 reads SGHTA; CDR2 reads FQGTGA. The ends lost 2 bases at V and 2 bases at J; junction bases unmatched: 11.

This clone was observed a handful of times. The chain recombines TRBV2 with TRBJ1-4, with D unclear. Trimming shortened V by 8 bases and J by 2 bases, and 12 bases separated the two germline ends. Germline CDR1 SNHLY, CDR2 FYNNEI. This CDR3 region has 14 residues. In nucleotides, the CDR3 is TGTGCCAGCCGAAACATTAAGACTAATGAAAAACTGTTTTTT. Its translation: CASRNIKTNEKLFF.

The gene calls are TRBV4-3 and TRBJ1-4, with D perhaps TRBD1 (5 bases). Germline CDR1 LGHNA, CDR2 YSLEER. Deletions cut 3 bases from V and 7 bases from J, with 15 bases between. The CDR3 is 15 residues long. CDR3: CASSQTGGKGEKLFF. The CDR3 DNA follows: TGCGCCAGCAGCCAGACGGGGGGGAAAGGTGAAAAACTGTTTTTT.

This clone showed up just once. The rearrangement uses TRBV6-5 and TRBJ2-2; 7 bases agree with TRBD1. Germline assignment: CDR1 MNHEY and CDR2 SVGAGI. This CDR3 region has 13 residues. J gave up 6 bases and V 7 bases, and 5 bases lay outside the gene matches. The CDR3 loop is CASKDRVAGELFF. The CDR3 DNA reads TGTGCCAGCAAAGACAGGGTGGCCGGGGAGCTGTTTTTT.

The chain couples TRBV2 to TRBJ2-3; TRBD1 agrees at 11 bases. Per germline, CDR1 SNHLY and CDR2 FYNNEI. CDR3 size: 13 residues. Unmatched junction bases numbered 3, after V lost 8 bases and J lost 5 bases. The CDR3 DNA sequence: TGTGCCAGCTGGGGACAGGGGGGAGATACGCAGTATTTT. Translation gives CASWGQGGDTQYF.

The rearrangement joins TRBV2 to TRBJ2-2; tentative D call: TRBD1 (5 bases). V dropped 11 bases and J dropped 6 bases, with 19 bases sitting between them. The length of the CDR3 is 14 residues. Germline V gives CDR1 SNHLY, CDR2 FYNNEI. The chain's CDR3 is CAAKGLAEAGELFF. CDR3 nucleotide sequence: TGTGCCGCAAAGGGGCTGGCCGAGGCCGGGGAGCTGTTTTTT.

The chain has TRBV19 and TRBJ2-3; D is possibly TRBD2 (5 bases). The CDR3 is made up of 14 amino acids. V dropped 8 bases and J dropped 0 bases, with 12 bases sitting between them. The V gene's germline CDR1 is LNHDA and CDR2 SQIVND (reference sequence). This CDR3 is CASRLGGSTDTQYF. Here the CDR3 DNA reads TGTGCCAGTCGGTTGGGCGGGAGCACAGATACGCAGTATTTT.

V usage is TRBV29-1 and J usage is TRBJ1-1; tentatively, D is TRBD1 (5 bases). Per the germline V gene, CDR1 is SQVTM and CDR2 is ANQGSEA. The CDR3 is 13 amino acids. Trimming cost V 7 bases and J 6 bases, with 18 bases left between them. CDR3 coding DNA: TGCAGCGCCAGCGAACAGGTTAACCCTGAAGCTTTCTTT. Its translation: CSASEQVNPEAFF.

Here the CDR3 reads CASRSKIKTGDLNKGYTF. CDR3 coding DNA: TGTGCCAGCAGATCGAAAATAAAGACAGGGGACCTCAATAAGGGCTACACCTTC. J is TRBJ1-2 and V is TRBV28; 8 nucleotides agree with TRBD1. Germline trimming cut 6 bases from V and 8 bases from J; bases unmatched to any gene: 23. This CDR3 region has 18 residues. Germline V gene lookup returns CDR1 MDHEN and CDR2 SYDVKM.

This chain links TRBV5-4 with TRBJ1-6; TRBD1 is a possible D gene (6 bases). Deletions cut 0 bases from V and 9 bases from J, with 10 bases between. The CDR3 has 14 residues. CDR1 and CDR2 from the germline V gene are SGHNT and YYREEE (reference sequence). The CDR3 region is CASSLDTGFSPLHF. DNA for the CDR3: TGTGCCAGCAGCTTGGATACAGGGTTTTCACCCCTCCACTTT.

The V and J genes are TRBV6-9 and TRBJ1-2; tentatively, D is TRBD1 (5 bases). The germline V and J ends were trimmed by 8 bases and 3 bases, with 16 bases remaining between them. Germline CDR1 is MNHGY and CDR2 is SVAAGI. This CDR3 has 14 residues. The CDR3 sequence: CASHIGAGHYGYTF. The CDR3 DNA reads TGTGCCAGCCATATTGGGGCGGGGCACTATGGCTACACCTTC.

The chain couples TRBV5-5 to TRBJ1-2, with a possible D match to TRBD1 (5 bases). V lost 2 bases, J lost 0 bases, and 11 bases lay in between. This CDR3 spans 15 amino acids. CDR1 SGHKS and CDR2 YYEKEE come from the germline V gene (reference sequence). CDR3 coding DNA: TGTGCCAGCAGCTTATTAGGGGAGGCTAACTATGGCTACACCTTC. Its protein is CASSLLGEANYGYTF.

The CDR3 nucleotides read TGCGCCAGCAGGGAACAGGGCACAGATACGCAGTATTTT. This sequence encodes CASREQGTDTQYF. This chain connects TRBV5-1 to TRBJ2-3; a weak D match, TRBD1 (5 bases). The CDR3 runs 13 residues. CDR1 is SGHRS, CDR2 YFSETQ, per germline. Trimming removed 5 bases at V and 1 base at J, with 8 bases between.

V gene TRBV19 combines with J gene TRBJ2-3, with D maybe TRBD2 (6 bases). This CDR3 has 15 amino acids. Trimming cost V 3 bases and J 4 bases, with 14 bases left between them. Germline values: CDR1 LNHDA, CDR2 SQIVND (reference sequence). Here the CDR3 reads CASSITGVSADTQYF. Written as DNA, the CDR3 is TGTGCCAGTAGTATTACGGGAGTATCCGCAGATACGCAGTATTTT. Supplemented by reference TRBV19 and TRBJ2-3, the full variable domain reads DGGITQSPKYLFRKEGQNVTLSCEQNLNHDAMYWYRQDPGQGLRLIYYSQIVNDFQKGDIAEGYSVSREKKESFPLTVTSAQKNPTAFYLCASSITGVSADTQYFGPGTRLTVL.

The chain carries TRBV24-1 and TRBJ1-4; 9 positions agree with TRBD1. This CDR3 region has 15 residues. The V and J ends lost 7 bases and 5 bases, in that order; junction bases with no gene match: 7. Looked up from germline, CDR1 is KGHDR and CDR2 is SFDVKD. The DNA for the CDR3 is TGTGCCACCAGGCCACCGGGACAGGGAAATGAAAAACTGTTTTTT. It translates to CATRPPGQGNEKLFF.